Below are 25 T cell receptor beta chains sequenced from a single sample in a study of beta chain features in type 1 diabetes. Isolated RNA was reverse transcribed in full, so expressed TCRB transcripts were sequenced. Sequencing was performed with immunoSEQ multiplex PCR; in TCRdb, only in-frame clones are kept and a portion is missing. The profile shows about 350,000 clones, 15% to 20% of them singletons. What was sequenced was naive CD4+ T cells from blood. The receptors here all came from a woman aged 18-29 years in good health.

The J gene is TRBJ2-7, the V gene TRBV27; 12 bases match TRBD2. V was clipped by 5 bases and J by 2 bases; unmatched bases: 1. The CDR3 length is 14 residues. The germline V gene has CDR1 MNHEY and CDR2 SMNVEV (reference sequence). The CDR3 nucleotides are TGTGCCAGCAGTCGGACTAGCGGGACCTACGAGCAGTACTTC. This translates into CASSRTSGTYEQYF.

V and J are TRBV18 and TRBJ2-7; 11 nucleotides agree with TRBD2. Germline assignment: CDR1 KGHSH and CDR2 LQKENI. The CDR3 consists of 15 residues. The junction had 4 bases not matched to a gene; V was cut back by 3 bases and J by 3 bases. This CDR3 reads CASSPPTSGDYEQYF. CDR3 DNA sequence: TGTGCCAGCTCACCGCCGACTAGCGGGGACTACGAGCAGTACTTC.

This clone turned up a few times. V gene TRBV9 combines with J gene TRBJ1-2, with 7 nucleotides matching TRBD1. The V and J ends lost 0 bases and 4 bases, in that order; junction bases with no gene match: 6. The length of the CDR3 is 15 residues. CDR1 is SGDLS and CDR2 is YYNGEE in the germline V gene. CDR3 residues: CASSVVGTERYGYTF. In DNA form, the CDR3 reads TGTGCCAGCAGCGTAGTTGGGACAGAGCGCTATGGCTACACCTTC.

This clone was seen a handful of times. The J gene is TRBJ1-5, the V gene TRBV10-3; tentatively, D is TRBD1 (5 bases). Per the germline V gene, CDR1 is ENHRY and CDR2 is SYGVKD. The CDR3 extends over 13 amino acids. Trimming stripped 7 bases from V and 0 bases from J, with 7 bases between. The CDR3 bases are TGTGCCATCACCCAGGGTAGCAATCAGCCCCAGCATTTT. Translating gives CAITQGSNQPQHF.

This clone was detected only a few times. The J gene is TRBJ1-1, the V gene TRBV7-2, with 7 bases matching TRBD1. The CDR3 runs 15 residues. V gave up 5 bases and J gave up 4 bases; unmatched junction bases: 10. Germline V CDR1 and CDR2: SGHTA, FQGNSA. The CDR3 DNA is TGTGCCAGCAGCCGACAACAGGGGATATTCACTGAAGCTTTCTTT. It encodes CASSRQQGIFTEAFF.

The chain links TRBV14 to TRBJ2-7, with D perhaps matching TRBD1 (6 bases). CDR1 SGHDN and CDR2 FVKESK come from the germline V gene. This CDR3 spans 12 amino acids. V lost 4 bases and J 3 bases, leaving 7 bases between the germline ends. CDR3 loop: CASSLDSYEQYF. In DNA form, the CDR3 reads TGTGCCAGCAGCCTGGACAGCTACGAGCAGTACTTC.

As concerns this clone: The sample has other DNA sequences that encode this CDR3 too. CDR3 sequence reads: CASSVDSYGYTF. The CDR3 region has the DNA TGTGCCAGCAGCGTAGACTCCTATGGCTACACCTTC. The genes are TRBV9 and TRBJ1-2, with D unresolved. Germline V CDR1 and CDR2: SGDLS, YYNGEE. There are 12 residues in the CDR3. Trimming took 0 bases from V and 4 from J, leaving 4 bases between them.

The chain joins TRBV5-1 to TRBJ2-3; 10 bases map to TRBD2. CDR1 SGHRS and CDR2 YFSETQ come from the germline V gene. V lost 1 base and J lost 4; bases outside the gene matches: 6. CDR3 length equals 16 residues. Here the CDR3 reads CASSLSSGGAADTQYF. The CDR3 DNA reads TGCGCCAGCAGCTTGTCCAGCGGGGGGGCTGCAGATACGCAGTATTTT.

This clone was detected only a few times. The rearrangement uses TRBV7-9 and TRBJ2-1; D might be TRBD1 (6 bases). CDR3 size: 14 residues. The V gene's germline CDR1 is SEHNR and CDR2 FQNEAQ (reference sequence). V lost 5 bases to trimming and J lost 10 bases, with 18 bases between them. The DNA for the CDR3 is TGTGCCAGCAGCCCTCCGACCGGGACAATCGAGCAGTTCTTC. This encodes CASSPPTGTIEQFF.

Comments on this clone: Other DNA sequences from this sample encode an identical CDR3 as well. V gene TRBV30 combines with J gene TRBJ1-1, with TRBD1 matching 9 bases. The CDR3 has 13 residues. Germline V gene data show CDR1 as GTSNPN and CDR2 as SVGIG (reference sequence). With V trimmed by 5 bases and J by 1 base, 2 bases remained unmatched. CDR3 nucleotide sequence: TGTGCCTGGCGGGGACAGGGGAACACTGAAGCTTTCTTT. It translates to CAWRGQGNTEAFF.

This clone was observed a few times. The gene calls are TRBV5-1 and TRBJ2-7, with 9 bases matching TRBD2. Germline assignment: CDR1 SGHRS and CDR2 YFSETQ. This CDR3 is built from 13 residues. The trim removed 0 bases at V and 5 bases at J, leaving 0 bases unmatched. In nucleotides, the CDR3 is TGCGCCAGCAGCTTGGGACTAGCGGACGAGCAGTACTTC. Translation: CASSLGLADEQYF. The entire variable domain, with the rest obtained from reference TRBV5-1 and TRBJ2-7, is as follows: KAGVTQTPRYLIKTRGQQVTLSCSPISGHRSVSWYQQTPGQGLQFLFEYFSETQRNKGNFPGRFSGRQFSNSRSEMNVSTLELGDSALYLCASSLGLADEQYFGPGTRLTVT.

This clone was detected a few times. V gene TRBV28 combines with J gene TRBJ2-4; D might be TRBD1 (7 bases). Germline V CDR1 and CDR2: MDHEN, SYDVKM. This CDR3 comprises 13 residues. V lost 4 bases, J lost 9 bases, and 13 bases lay in between. The CDR3, as DNA: TGTGCCAGCAGTTGGAGGGGGCGAGGCATTCAGTACTTC. It codes for CASSWRGRGIQYF.

This clone occurred a few times. In DNA, the CDR3 is TGCGCCAGCAAAATAGGAGACGGAAATCAGCCCCAGCATTTT. Protein product: CASKIGDGNQPQHF. This chain links TRBV5-1 with TRBJ1-5; no firm D call. Trimming took 6 bases from V and 4 from J, leaving 14 bases between them. This CDR3 is 14 amino acids long. The germline V gene encodes CDR1 SGHRS and CDR2 YFSETQ. The whole variable domain, remainder taken from reference TRBV5-1 and TRBJ1-5, is KAGVTQTPRYLIKTRGQQVTLSCSPISGHRSVSWYQQTPGQGLQFLFEYFSETQRNKGNFPGRFSGRQFSNSRSEMNVSTLELGDSALYLCASKIGDGNQPQHFGDGTRLSIL.

This clone has just a few counts. This sequence joins TRBV5-4 and TRBJ2-3, with D possibly being TRBD1 (6 bases). From germline, CDR1 is SGHNT and CDR2 YYREEE (reference sequence). Trimming left V 5 bases short and J 5 bases short, with 18 bases between. The CDR3 contains 15 residues. CDR3 sequence (DNA): TGTGCCAGCAGGGGGGACAATCTACTTCAAGATACGCAGTATTTT. Translated: CASRGDNLLQDTQYF.

The chain combines TRBV9 with TRBJ2-7, with 9 bases identical to TRBD2. V shed 2 bases, J shed 2 bases, and the junction held 14 bases outside the gene matches. The CDR3 runs 18 residues. Germline CDR1 and CDR2: SGDLS and YYNGEE. In DNA, the CDR3 is TGTGCCAGCAGCGTGGGGACTAGCATTCCCACCTACCCCTACGAGCAGTACTTC. Translated: CASSVGTSIPTYPYEQYF.

This clone was seen a handful of times. In the same sample, other DNA sequences code for this CDR3. The chain carries TRBV9 and TRBJ1-1, with unresolved D. Trimming pared 4 bases from V and 1 base from J, leaving 8 bases between. The germline gives CDR1 SGDLS, CDR2 YYNGEE. The CDR3 is made up of 13 amino acids. CDR3 in amino acids: CASSPPGNTEAFF. The CDR3 DNA follows: TGTGCCAGCAGCCCCCCGGGGAACACTGAAGCTTTCTTT.

This sequence joins TRBV5-1 and TRBJ2-2, with D perhaps matching TRBD2 (6 bases). The germline gives CDR1 SGHRS, CDR2 YFSETQ. The V end was cut by 4 bases, the J end by 1 base, with 14 bases between. The CDR3 consists of 16 residues. The CDR3 loop reads CASSTGTSMNTGELFF. The CDR3 DNA reads as TGCGCCAGCAGCACTGGGACTTCTATGAACACCGGGGAGCTGTTTTTT. The variable domain in full, completed from reference TRBV5-1 and TRBJ2-2, reads KAGVTQTPRYLIKTRGQQVTLSCSPISGHRSVSWYQQTPGQGLQFLFEYFSETQRNKGNFPGRFSGRQFSNSRSEMNVSTLELGDSALYLCASSTGTSMNTGELFFGEGSRLTVL.

J is TRBJ1-2 and V is TRBV9; tentatively, D is TRBD1 (5 bases). With 8 bases removed from V and 4 bases from J, the gap between germline ends came to 15 bases. The CDR3 contains 13 residues. Germline V gene lookup returns CDR1 SGDLS and CDR2 YYNGEE. CDR3 nucleotides: TGTGCCAGTTCCCCCCCGGGACTCTATGGCTACACCTTC. This codes for CASSPPGLYGYTF.

This clone was recorded a few times. V is TRBV29-1 and J is TRBJ1-4, with D uncertain. V was shortened by 4 bases and J by 8 bases, with 17 bases between the two germline ends. The CDR3 extends over 14 amino acids. Germline-derived CDR1 and CDR2 are SQVTM and ANQGSEA. As DNA, the CDR3 is TGCAGCGTTGCCCACCGGAGAGGTCAGGAAAAACTGTTTTTT. Translation gives CSVAHRRGQEKLFF. The full variable domain, with the rest looked up from reference TRBV29-1 and TRBJ1-4, is SAVISQKPSRDICQRGTSLTIQCQVDSQVTMMFWYRQQPGQSLTLIATANQGSEATYESGFVIDKFPISRPNLTFSTLTVSNMSPEDSSIYLCSVAHRRGQEKLFFGSGTQLSVL.

The rearrangement joins TRBV29-1 to TRBJ2-7, with a possible D match to TRBD2 (6 bases). Germline lookup yields CDR1 SQVTM and CDR2 ANQGSEA. The CDR3 runs 13 residues. V was cut by 3 bases and J by 5 bases, with 14 bases left in between. CDR3 sequence: CSVEPRGMDEQYF. In DNA, the CDR3 is TGCAGCGTTGAGCCGCGGGGAATGGACGAGCAGTACTTC.

This clone was counted a few times. The rearrangement uses TRBV11-2 and TRBJ2-5; D might be TRBD1 (5 bases). CDR1 is SGHAT, CDR2 FQNNGV, per germline. CDR3 size: 16 residues. V was pared by 5 bases and J by 0 bases, with 16 bases between. In DNA, the CDR3 is TGTGCCAGCAGCCCTGACAGATTCAATGACCAAGAGACCCAGTACTTC. As protein: CASSPDRFNDQETQYF.

The chain has TRBV11-2 and TRBJ2-5; 12 bases match TRBD2. The V and J ends lost 6 bases and 4 bases, in that order; junction bases with no gene match: 3. Germline assignment: CDR1 SGHAT and CDR2 FQNNGV. The CDR3 length is 14 residues. The CDR3 DNA follows: TGTGCCAGCAGGTTGACTAGCGGGAGAGAGACCCAGTACTTC. Translation: CASRLTSGRETQYF.

This clone showed up just a few times. CDR3 bases: TGCGCCAGCAGCAGACCGACAGGGAATTCTTTCAACACTGAAGCTTTCTTT. Protein sequence: CASSRPTGNSFNTEAFF. The chain has TRBV5-1 and TRBJ1-1; 7 nucleotides line up with TRBD1. V gave up 4 bases and J gave up 2 bases; unmatched junction bases: 14. There are 17 residues in the CDR3. Germline assignment: CDR1 SGHRS and CDR2 YFSETQ.

The chain couples TRBV7-3 to TRBJ2-1; possibly TRBD2 for D (5 bases). CDR3 size: 12 residues. Per the germline V gene, CDR1 is SGHTA and CDR2 is FQGTGA. Between the trimmed V and J ends, which lost 2 bases and 15 bases, there was a span of 14 bases. CDR3 bases: TGTGCCAGCAGCTTACGGAGCGGCCCTTTGTTCTTC. Translating gives CASSLRSGPLFF.

This clone was counted between two and nine times. The chain joins TRBV6-5 to TRBJ1-2, with D possibly matching TRBD1 (5 bases). The CDR3 extends over 14 amino acids. CDR1 is MNHEY, CDR2 SVGAGI, per germline. V was pared by 5 bases and J by 4 bases, with 14 bases between. The CDR3 reads CASSGGTPSYGYTF. For the CDR3, the DNA is TGTGCCAGCAGTGGCGGGACTCCGAGCTATGGCTACACCTTC.